The clone carrying this TCR beta chain was found many times. The antigen is undetermined. The sample belongs to a study of T-cell reconstitution after alpha-beta-depleted transplantation in children. Study results and caveats: Where some patients showed high TCRbeta diversity at day 60, it came from recipient T cells and thymic progenitors that had survived. Reports say that about two months after transplant, the alpha-beta T cells came out of several hundred graft clones that had expanded. Diversity and T-cell counts at one year after transplant derived mostly from new T cells.

Germline V gene lookup returns CDR1 MDHEN and CDR2 SYDVKM. This CDR3 spans 15 amino acids. V trimming: 5 bases; J trimming: 2 bases; junction bases outside the gene matches: 8. This sample's TCRbeta library carried unique molecular identifier barcodes. MiXCR was run by TCRdb on the PCR reads, yielding one entry per CDR3 protein. The table includes 85,000 to 120,000 distinct CDR3 sequences, approximately 5.4% detected once. The chain recombines TRBV28 with TRBJ2-7, with 8 bases aligning to TRBD2. The clonotype originates from a female patient between 2 and 10 years old who had a stem cell transplant for Fanconi anemia, so the T cells may come from the graft donor. The material sequenced was PBMCs, mostly from graft donor cells, taken 60 days after TCRalphabeta/CD19-depleted stem cell transplant. CDR3 loop: CASSHLLAGTYEQYF. The CDR3, as DNA: TGTGCCAGCAGTCACCTATTAGCGGGGACCTACGAGCAGTACTTC.